This T cell receptor beta chain was found in a study of cytomegalovirus exposure and HLA in healthy donors. Study-level information: Clustering assigned about four fifths of the approximately 400 genotyped donors to the Caucasian-associated ancestry cluster. Study-level results: About 87% or about 30% of the time was how often most TCR beta V segments were productive, according to an earlier analysis.

A word on this clone: As yet, its antigen is unknown.

Germline loops: CDR1 SGDLS, CDR2 YYNGEE. Trimming took 2 bases from V and 5 from J, leaving 13 bases between them. The CDR3 loop spans 15 amino acids. Amplification used 60 Vbeta primers and 13 Jbeta primers. Assay: immunoSEQ multiplex PCR; the TCRdb copy retains only in-frame clones and omits some. The data hold 150,000 to 200,000 clones, with around three quarters observed a single time. The source is a man aged 35 to 55 in good health and CMV-seronegative. The chain uses TRBV9 and TRBJ2-2, with D possibly TRBD1 on 6 matching bases. Sequencing used PBMCs. The CDR3 DNA reads TGTGCCAGCAGCGTCACCGGGACAACTACCGGGGAGCTGTTTTTT. Translation gives CASSVTGTTTGELFF.